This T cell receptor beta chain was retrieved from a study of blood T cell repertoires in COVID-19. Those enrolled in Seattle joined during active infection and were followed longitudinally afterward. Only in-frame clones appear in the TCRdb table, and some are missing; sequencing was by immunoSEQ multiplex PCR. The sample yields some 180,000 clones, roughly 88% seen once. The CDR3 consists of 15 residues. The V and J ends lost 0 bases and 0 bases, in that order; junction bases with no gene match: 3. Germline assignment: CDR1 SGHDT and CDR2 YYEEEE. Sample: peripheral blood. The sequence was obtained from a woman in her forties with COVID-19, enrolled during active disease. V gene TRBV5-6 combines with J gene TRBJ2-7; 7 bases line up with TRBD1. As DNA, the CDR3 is TGTGCCAGCAGCTTGGCAGGGACAGCCTCCTACGAGCAGTACTTC. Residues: CASSLAGTASYEQYF.